The 20 T cell receptor beta chains reported below all come from one sample, sequenced in a study of cytomegalovirus exposure and HLA in healthy donors. Use of 60 Vbeta and 13 Jbeta primers characterized the PCR. Sequencing was performed with immunoSEQ multiplex PCR; in TCRdb, only in-frame clones are kept and a portion is missing. The data hold 120,000 or so clones, with roughly 15% observed a single time. Source material: PBMCs. The source of these receptors is a female donor in good health and CMV-seropositive.

This clone has only a few counts. This chain connects TRBV29-1 to TRBJ1-2; D is ambiguous. Germline V gene sequence: CDR1 SQVTM, CDR2 ANQGSEA. V was clipped by 4 bases and J by 3 bases, with 15 bases between them. The CDR3 is 14 residues long. The DNA of the CDR3 is TGCAGCGTTGGCGGGATTCGGGGAGACTATGGCTACACCTTC. It translates to CSVGGIRGDYGYTF.

This clone was seen only a few times. The rearrangement joins TRBV28 to TRBJ1-4; D is ambiguous. Germline V CDR1 and CDR2: MDHEN, SYDVKM. This CDR3 comprises 15 residues. Between the trimmed V and J ends, which lost 5 bases and 8 bases, there was a span of 18 bases. CDR3 amino acids: CASSISNGLLEKLFF. The DNA for the CDR3 is TGTGCCAGCAGTATCTCAAACGGTCTTTTGGAAAAACTGTTTTTT.

The rearrangement links TRBV7-9 to TRBJ2-2; TRBD2 might be the D (5 bases). The germline V gene has CDR1 SEHNR and CDR2 FQNEAQ (reference sequence). V was trimmed by 5 bases and J by 4 bases, leaving 11 bases between them. This CDR3 is built from 14 residues. The CDR3 region has the DNA TGTGCCAGCAGCCATAGCGTGATCACCGGGGAGCTGTTTTTT. Its translation: CASSHSVITGELFF.

The genes are TRBV5-4 and TRBJ2-3, with TRBD2 matching 8 bases. Germline assignment: CDR1 SGHNT and CDR2 YYREEE (reference sequence). Trimming at V came to 1 base and at J to 2 bases, leaving 3 bases not matched to a gene. The CDR3 consists of 15 residues. Here the CDR3 DNA reads TGTGCCAGCAGCTTGACGGGGGGGCACACAGATACGCAGTATTTT. Protein: CASSLTGGHTDTQYF.

This chain uses TRBV12-5 with TRBJ2-3; D is possibly TRBD1 (6 bases). The germline CDR1 and CDR2 sequences are LGHNT and FRNRAP. The ends were cut back, 1 base at V and 6 bases at J, with 14 bases in the middle. There are 15 residues in the CDR3. CDR3 in amino acids: CASGLASQGWDTQYF. The CDR3 DNA reads TGTGCTAGTGGTTTGGCCTCACAGGGTTGGGATACGCAGTATTTT.

This clone occurred a few times. The chain carries TRBV19 and TRBJ1-1; weak D call: TRBD1 (6 bases). This CDR3 is 14 amino acids long. The ends were cut back, 8 bases at V and 3 bases at J, with 16 bases in the middle. Germline CDR1 reads LNHDA; CDR2 reads SQIVND (reference sequence). CDR3 DNA sequence: TGTGCCAGTGGCCGAGGGGGGAGGGACACTGAAGCTTTCTTT. Protein: CASGRGGRDTEAFF.

The J gene is TRBJ1-4, the V gene TRBV5-4; 9 bases are shared with TRBD1. Germline V gives CDR1 SGHNT, CDR2 YYREEE (reference sequence). The CDR3 consists of 15 residues. The J segment lost 6 bases and the V segment lost 2 bases, leaving 5 bases of the junction unmatched. The CDR3 region has the DNA TGTGCCAGCAGCTTAGGAAGGGACAGGGATGAAAAACTGTTTTTT. Protein sequence: CASSLGRDRDEKLFF.

V gene TRBV30 combines with J gene TRBJ2-3; D is undetermined. This CDR3 is 14 amino acids long. Germline V gene sequence: CDR1 GTSNPN, CDR2 SVGIG (reference sequence). Trimming took off 1 base at V and 2 bases at J, with 10 bases between the two ends. This CDR3 reads CAWSASTYTDTQYF. The CDR3 DNA reads as TGTGCCTGGAGTGCCTCAACTTACACAGATACGCAGTATTTT. Full variable domain (rest looked up from reference TRBV30 and TRBJ2-3): SQTIHQWPATLVQPVGSPLSLECTVEGTSNPNLYWYRQAAGRGLQLLFYSVGIGQISSEVPQNLSASRPQDRQFILSSKKLLLSDSGFYLCAWSASTYTDTQYFGPGTRLTVL.

This clone was observed a handful of times. The V call is TRBV5-4, the J call TRBJ2-1; D not resolved. V was trimmed by 0 bases and J by 3 bases, leaving 10 bases between them. The CDR3 contains 15 residues. Germline V gene lookup returns CDR1 SGHNT and CDR2 YYREEE (reference sequence). CDR3 residues: CASSLVGSGYNEQFF. CDR3 bases: TGTGCCAGCAGCTTGGTAGGTTCGGGCTACAATGAGCAGTTCTTC.

This clone has a handful of counts. V is TRBV28 and J is TRBJ2-5; 7 bases align to TRBD1. There are 14 residues in the CDR3. Germline CDR1 reads MDHEN; CDR2 reads SYDVKM. J gave up 5 bases and V 3 bases, and 6 bases lay outside the gene matches. As DNA, the CDR3 is TGTGCCAGCAGTTTGGGACAGTGGGGGGAGACCCAGTACTTC. It encodes CASSLGQWGETQYF.

This clone was found a few times. The chain uses TRBV9 and TRBJ2-2; a possible D gene is TRBD1 (6 bases). V lost 2 bases and J lost 3, with 8 bases in between. The germline V gene encodes CDR1 SGDLS and CDR2 YYNGEE. CDR3 length: 14 residues. The CDR3 DNA reads TGTGCCAGCAGCGTTACAGGGCACACCGGGGAGCTGTTTTTT. It specifies CASSVTGHTGELFF.

This clone was counted between two and nine times. The chain couples TRBV5-1 to TRBJ1-4; a weak D match, TRBD1 (6 bases). The CDR3 is 14 residues long. V was pared by 5 bases and J by 3 bases, with 11 bases between. Per germline, CDR1 SGHRS and CDR2 YFSETQ. CDR3 sequence: CASRMQGPNEKLFF. CDR3 sequence (DNA): TGCGCCAGCAGAATGCAGGGGCCTAATGAAAAACTGTTTTTT.

This chain connects TRBV29-1 to TRBJ2-6; tentatively, D is TRBD1 (5 bases). V lost 4 bases, J lost 0 bases, and 13 bases lay in between. CDR1 is SQVTM and CDR2 is ANQGSEA in the germline V gene. The CDR3 contains 16 residues. The CDR3 region is CSVVLGRNSGANVLTF. DNA of the CDR3: TGCAGCGTTGTACTGGGGCGGAACTCTGGGGCCAACGTCCTGACTTTC.

Only a few counts were recorded for this clone. The chain joins TRBV14 to TRBJ2-3, with TRBD1 matching 7 bases. This CDR3 has 17 residues. The V gene end was trimmed by 3 bases and the J gene end by 2 bases; junction bases not matched to a gene: 11. The germline CDR1 and CDR2 sequences are SGHDN and FVKESK. CDR3 protein: CASSHVDRVGTTDTQYF. DNA of the CDR3: TGTGCCAGCAGCCACGTAGACAGGGTAGGTACCACAGATACGCAGTATTTT.

This clone was seen only a few times. The V gene is TRBV4-3, the J gene TRBJ2-3; TRBD1 aligns across 10 bases. CDR3 size: 14 residues. J gave up 4 bases and V 5 bases, and 3 bases lay outside the gene matches. Germline assignment: CDR1 LGHNA and CDR2 YSLEER. The CDR3 sequence: CASSGTGDSDTQYF. The CDR3 bases are TGCGCCAGCAGCGGGACAGGGGACTCAGATACGCAGTATTTT.

The chain employs TRBV6-6 and TRBJ2-1, with D perhaps TRBD2 (5 bases). Looked up from germline, CDR1 is MNHNY and CDR2 is SVGAGI (reference sequence). The CDR3 sequence is 12 residues long. Trimming took 6 bases from V and 8 from J, leaving 11 bases between them. DNA for the CDR3: TGTGCCAGCAGCGGACTCGGGTATGAGCAGTTCTTC. This encodes CASSGLGYEQFF.

The chain couples TRBV19 to TRBJ2-1, with TRBD1 as a possible D gene (6 bases). There are 13 residues in the CDR3. Trimming took 10 bases from V and 4 from J, leaving 14 bases between them. Germline CDR1 reads LNHDA; CDR2 reads SQIVND (reference sequence). CDR3 in DNA: TGTGCCACGACAGATCAGGGGTACAATGAGCAGTTCTTC. Translating gives CATTDQGYNEQFF.

V is TRBV27 and J is TRBJ2-1; D unresolved. Trimming took off 2 bases at V and 3 bases at J, with 11 bases between the two ends. Germline CDR1 MNHEY, CDR2 SMNVEV (reference sequence). The CDR3 sequence is 15 residues long. The CDR3 loop is CASSLAPYYYNEQFF. In nucleotides, the CDR3 is TGTGCCAGCAGTTTAGCCCCCTATTACTACAATGAGCAGTTCTTC.

The chain uses TRBV6-4 and TRBJ2-7; 12 bases align to TRBD2. Germline V gives CDR1 MRHNA, CDR2 SNTAGT. CDR3 length equals 17 residues. J gave up 4 bases and V 4 bases, and 11 bases lay outside the gene matches. The CDR3 DNA follows: TGTGCCAGCAGTGCAGGAGGACTAGCGGGGTTTTGGTACGAGCAGTACTTC. It specifies CASSAGGLAGFWYEQYF.

This clone has only a few counts. The CDR3, as DNA: TGTGCCAGCAGCGCACGGGGGTTGGAGGGCACTGAAGCTTTCTTT. Translating it yields CASSARGLEGTEAFF. The chain recombines TRBV7-9 with TRBJ1-1; D perhaps matches TRBD1 (5 bases). V shed 5 bases and J shed 4 bases, with 17 bases lying between them. Germline CDR1 reads SEHNR; CDR2 reads FQNEAQ (reference sequence). The CDR3 loop spans 15 amino acids.